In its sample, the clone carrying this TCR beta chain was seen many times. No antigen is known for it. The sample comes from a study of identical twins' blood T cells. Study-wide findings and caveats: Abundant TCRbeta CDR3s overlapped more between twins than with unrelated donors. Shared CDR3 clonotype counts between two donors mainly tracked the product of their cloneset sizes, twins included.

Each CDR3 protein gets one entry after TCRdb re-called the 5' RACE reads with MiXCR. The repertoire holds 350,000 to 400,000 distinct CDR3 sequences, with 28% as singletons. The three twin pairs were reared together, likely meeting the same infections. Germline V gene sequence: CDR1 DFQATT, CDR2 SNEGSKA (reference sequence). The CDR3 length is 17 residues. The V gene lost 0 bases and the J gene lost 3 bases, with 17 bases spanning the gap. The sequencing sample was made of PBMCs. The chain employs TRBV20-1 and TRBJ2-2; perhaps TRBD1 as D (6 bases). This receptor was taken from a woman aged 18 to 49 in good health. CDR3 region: CSARDRDDYRDTGELFF. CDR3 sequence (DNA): TGCAGTGCTAGAGACCGGGACGACTACAGGGACACCGGGGAGCTGTTTTTT.